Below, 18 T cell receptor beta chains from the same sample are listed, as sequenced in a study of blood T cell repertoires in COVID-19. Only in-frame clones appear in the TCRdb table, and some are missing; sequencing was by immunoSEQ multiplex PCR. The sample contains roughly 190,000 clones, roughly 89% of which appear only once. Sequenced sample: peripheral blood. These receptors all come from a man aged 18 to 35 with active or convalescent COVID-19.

The CDR3 is CASSEPGQGWTEAFF. CDR3 nucleotide sequence: TGTGCCAGCAGCGAGCCCGGACAGGGATGGACTGAAGCTTTCTTT. V is TRBV6-5 and J is TRBJ1-1, with 8 bases lining up with TRBD1. The CDR3 has 15 amino acids. Germline V lookup: CDR1 MNHEY, CDR2 SVGAGI. V dropped 6 bases and J dropped 5; count of bases not matched to a gene: 11.

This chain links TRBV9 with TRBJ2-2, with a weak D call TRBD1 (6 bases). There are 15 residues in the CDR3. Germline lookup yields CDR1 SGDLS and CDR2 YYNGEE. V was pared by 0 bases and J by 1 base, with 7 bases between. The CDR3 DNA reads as TGTGCCAGCAGCGTAGAGGGGGTGAACACCGGGGAGCTGTTTTTT. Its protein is CASSVEGVNTGELFF. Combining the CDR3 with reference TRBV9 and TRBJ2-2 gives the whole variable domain DSGVTQTPKHLITATGQRVTLRCSPRSGDLSVYWYQQSLDQGLQFLIQYYNGEERAKGNILERFSAQQFPDLHSELNLSSLELGDSALYFCASSVEGVNTGELFFGEGSRLTVL.

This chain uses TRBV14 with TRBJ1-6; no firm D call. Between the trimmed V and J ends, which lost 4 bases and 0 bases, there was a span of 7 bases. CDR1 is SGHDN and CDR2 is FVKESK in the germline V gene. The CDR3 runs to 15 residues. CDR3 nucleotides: TGTGCCAGCAGCCCAGAGAGCTCCTATAATTCACCCCTCCACTTT. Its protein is CASSPESSYNSPLHF.

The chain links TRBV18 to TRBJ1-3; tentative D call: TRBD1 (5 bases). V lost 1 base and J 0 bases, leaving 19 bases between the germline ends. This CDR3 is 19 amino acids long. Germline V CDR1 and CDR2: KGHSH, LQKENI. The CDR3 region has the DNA TGTGCCAGCTCACCACAAGTGGTGGAGGGGACCTACTCTGGAAACACCATATATTTT. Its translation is CASSPQVVEGTYSGNTIYF.

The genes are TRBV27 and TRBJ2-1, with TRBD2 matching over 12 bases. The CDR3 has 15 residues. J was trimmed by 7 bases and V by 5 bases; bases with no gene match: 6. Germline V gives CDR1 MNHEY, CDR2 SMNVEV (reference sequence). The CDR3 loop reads CASSLLAGGLNEQFF. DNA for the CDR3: TGTGCCAGCAGTCTACTAGCGGGAGGACTGAATGAGCAGTTCTTC.

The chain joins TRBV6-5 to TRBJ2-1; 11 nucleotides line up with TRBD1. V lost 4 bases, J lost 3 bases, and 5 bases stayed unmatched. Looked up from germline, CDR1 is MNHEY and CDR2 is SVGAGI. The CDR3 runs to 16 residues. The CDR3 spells CASSFPGQGDYNEQFF. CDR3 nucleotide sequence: TGTGCCAGCAGTTTCCCGGGACAGGGGGACTACAATGAGCAGTTCTTC.

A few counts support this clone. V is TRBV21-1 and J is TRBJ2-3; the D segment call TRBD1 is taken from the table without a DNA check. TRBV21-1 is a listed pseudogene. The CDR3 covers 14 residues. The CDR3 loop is CASGGDSLTDTQYF. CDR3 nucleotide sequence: TGTGCCAGCGGCGGTGACAGCCTAACAGATACGCAGTATTTT.

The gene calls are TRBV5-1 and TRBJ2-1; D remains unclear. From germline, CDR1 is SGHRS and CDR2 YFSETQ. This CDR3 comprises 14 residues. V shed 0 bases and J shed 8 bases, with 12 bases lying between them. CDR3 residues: CASSLGDIHDEQFF. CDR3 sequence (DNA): TGCGCCAGCAGCTTGGGCGACATACACGATGAGCAGTTCTTC.

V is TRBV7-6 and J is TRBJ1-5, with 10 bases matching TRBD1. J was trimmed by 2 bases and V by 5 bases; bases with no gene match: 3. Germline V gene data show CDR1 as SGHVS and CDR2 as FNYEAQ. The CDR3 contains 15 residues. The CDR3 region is CASSRTGGGNQPQHF. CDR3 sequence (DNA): TGTGCCAGCAGCCGGACAGGGGGAGGCAATCAGCCCCAGCATTTT.

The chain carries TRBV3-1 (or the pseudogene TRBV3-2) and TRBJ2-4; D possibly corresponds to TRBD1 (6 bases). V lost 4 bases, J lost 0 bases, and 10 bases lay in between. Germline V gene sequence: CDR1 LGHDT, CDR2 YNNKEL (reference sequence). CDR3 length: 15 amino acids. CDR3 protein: CASSPGAGAKNIQYF. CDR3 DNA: TGTGCCAGCAGCCCAGGGGCAGGAGCCAAAAACATTCAGTACTTC.

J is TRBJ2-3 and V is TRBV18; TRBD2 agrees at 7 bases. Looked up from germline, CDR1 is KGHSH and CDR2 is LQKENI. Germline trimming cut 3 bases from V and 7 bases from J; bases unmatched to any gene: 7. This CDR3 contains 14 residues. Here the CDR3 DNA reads TGTGCCAGCTCACCGGGGCGGGAGAGGAATACGCAGTATTTT. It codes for CASSPGRERNTQYF.

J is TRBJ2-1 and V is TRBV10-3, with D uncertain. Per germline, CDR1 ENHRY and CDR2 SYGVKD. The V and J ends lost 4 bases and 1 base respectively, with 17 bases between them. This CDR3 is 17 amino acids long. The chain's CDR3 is CAISVHTTRPSYNEQFF. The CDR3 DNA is TGTGCCATCAGTGTCCACACCACGCGGCCGTCCTACAATGAGCAGTTCTTC.

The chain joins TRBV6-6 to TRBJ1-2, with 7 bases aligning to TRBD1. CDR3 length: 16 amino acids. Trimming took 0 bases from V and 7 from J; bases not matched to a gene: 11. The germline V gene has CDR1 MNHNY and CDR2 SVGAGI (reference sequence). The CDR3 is CASSYSPRQGKGGYTF. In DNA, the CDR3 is TGTGCCAGCAGTTACTCGCCCCGACAGGGAAAAGGTGGCTACACCTTC.

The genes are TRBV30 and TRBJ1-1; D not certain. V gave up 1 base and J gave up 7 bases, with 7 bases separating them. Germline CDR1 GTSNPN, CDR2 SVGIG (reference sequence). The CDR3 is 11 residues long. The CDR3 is CAWSDEDEAFF. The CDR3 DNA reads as TGTGCCTGGAGTGATGAGGATGAAGCTTTCTTT.

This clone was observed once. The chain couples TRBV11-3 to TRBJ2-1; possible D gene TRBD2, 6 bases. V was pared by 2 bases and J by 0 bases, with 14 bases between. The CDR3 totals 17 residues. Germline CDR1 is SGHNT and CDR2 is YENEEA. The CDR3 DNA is TGTGCCAGCAGCTTATACGGCTCGACTAGCTCCTACAATGAGCAGTTCTTC. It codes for CASSLYGSTSSYNEQFF.

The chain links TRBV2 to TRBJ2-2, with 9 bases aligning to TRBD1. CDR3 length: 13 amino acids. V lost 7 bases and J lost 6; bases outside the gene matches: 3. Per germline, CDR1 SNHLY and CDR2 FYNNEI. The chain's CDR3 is CASKGQGSGELFF. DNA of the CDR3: TGTGCCAGCAAGGGACAGGGCTCCGGGGAGCTGTTTTTT. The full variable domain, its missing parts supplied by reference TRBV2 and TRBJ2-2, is EPEVTQTPSHQVTQMGQEVILRCVPISNHLYFYWYRQILGQKVEFLVSFYNNEISEKSEIFDDQFSVERPDGSNFTLKIRSTKLEDSAMYFCASKGQGSGELFFGEGSRLTVL.

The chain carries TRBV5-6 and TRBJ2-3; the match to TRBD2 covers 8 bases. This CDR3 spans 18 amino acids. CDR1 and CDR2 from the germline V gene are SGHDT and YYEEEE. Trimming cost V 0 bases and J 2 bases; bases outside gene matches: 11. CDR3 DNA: TGTGCCAGCAGCTTGGGGGGTGCCCTAGCGGGTTTCACAGATACGCAGTATTTT. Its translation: CASSLGGALAGFTDTQYF.

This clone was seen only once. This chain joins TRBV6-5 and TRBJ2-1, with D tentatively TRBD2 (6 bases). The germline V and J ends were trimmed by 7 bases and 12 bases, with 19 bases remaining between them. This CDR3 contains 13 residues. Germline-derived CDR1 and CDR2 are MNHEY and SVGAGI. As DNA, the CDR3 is TGTGCCAGCACCCAATTCTCGGGGGATTGGCAGTTCTTC. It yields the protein CASTQFSGDWQFF.